The 10 T cell receptor beta chains below come from one sample, sequenced in a study of cytomegalovirus exposure and HLA in healthy donors. Amplification used 60 Vbeta primers and 13 Jbeta primers. The repertoire was sequenced with immunoSEQ multiplex PCR; TCRdb's copy has only in-frame clones and lacks some. Recorded for this sample: about 39,000 clones. Sequencing used PBMCs. These receptors were collected from a woman aged 25 to 45 in good health and CMV-seropositive.

CDR3 in DNA: TGTGCCAGCAGCCCTAGGACAGGGAGGGTCAATGAGCAGTTCTTC. It codes for CASSPRTGRVNEQFF. The rearrangement uses TRBV7-2 and TRBJ2-1; possibly TRBD1 for D (8 bases). The ends were cut back, 5 bases at V and 6 bases at J, with 17 bases in the middle. This CDR3 contains 15 residues. Germline assignment: CDR1 SGHTA and CDR2 FQGNSA.

The chain is built from TRBV13 and TRBJ2-5; 11 bases are a match to TRBD2. J gave up 2 bases and V 1 base, and 0 bases lay outside the gene matches. Germline V gene data show CDR1 as PRHDT and CDR2 as FYEKMQ (reference sequence). This CDR3 comprises 15 residues. The CDR3 region has the DNA TGTGCCAGCAGCTTAGTAGCGGGGGGGCAAGAGACCCAGTACTTC. This codes for CASSLVAGGQETQYF.

As DNA, the CDR3 is TGTGCCAGCAGTGAATTCGAGGATAGGTACGAGCAGTACTTC. Translated, it gives CASSEFEDRYEQYF. The V and J genes are TRBV25-1 and TRBJ2-7; D not certain. CDR3 length: 14 amino acids. CDR1 and CDR2 from the germline V gene are MGHDK and SYGVNS. Trimming stripped 1 base from V and 4 bases from J, with 11 bases between.

The V call is TRBV29-1, the J call TRBJ1-2; 8 bases line up with TRBD1. The CDR3 contains 11 residues. The germline CDR1 and CDR2 sequences are SQVTM and ANQGSEA. With 5 bases clipped from V and 8 bases from J, the junction kept 4 bases outside the gene matches. CDR3 sequence (DNA): TGCAGCGTTACAGGGGGTTGGGGCTACACCTTC. It yields the protein CSVTGGWGYTF.

The CDR3 spells CASRNRVTEAFF. In nucleotides, the CDR3 is TGTGCCAGCAGGAACAGGGTAACTGAAGCTTTCTTT. The rearrangement links TRBV6-5 to TRBJ1-1; tentatively, D is TRBD1 (6 bases). The germline V gene has CDR1 MNHEY and CDR2 SVGAGI. Trimming cost V 6 bases and J 5 bases, with 10 bases left between them. The CDR3 is 12 residues long.

The chain links TRBV5-4 to TRBJ2-5; 10 nucleotides line up with TRBD2. CDR1 is SGHNT, CDR2 YYREEE, per germline (reference sequence). The CDR3 is 15 amino acids. Losses at the gene ends were 2 bases for V and 3 bases for J; bases not matched to a gene: 4. CDR3 amino acids: CASSLTSGVEETQYF. CDR3 DNA: TGTGCCAGCAGCTTAACTAGCGGGGTCGAAGAGACCCAGTACTTC.

V gene TRBV4-1 combines with J gene TRBJ2-1; perhaps TRBD2 as D (5 bases). Germline loops: CDR1 MGHRA, CDR2 YSYEKL. V was clipped by 4 bases and J by 5 bases, with 15 bases between them. The CDR3 loop spans 15 amino acids. The CDR3 reads CASSLFGVADNEQFF. The DNA of the CDR3 is TGCGCCAGCAGCCTTTTCGGGGTGGCCGACAATGAGCAGTTCTTC.

The chain has TRBV6-1 and TRBJ1-6; 8 nucleotides line up with TRBD1. With V trimmed by 6 bases and J by 5 bases, 6 bases remained unmatched. Germline CDR1 is MNHNS and CDR2 is SASEGT. CDR3 size: 15 residues. The CDR3 is CASRQGAIDNSPLHF. CDR3 sequence (DNA): TGTGCCAGCAGGCAGGGGGCAATTGATAATTCACCCCTCCACTTT.

The CDR3 DNA reads TGTGCCAGCTCACCACCGGGGCAGGGCGTCCGCTACACCTTC. It translates to CASSPPGQGVRYTF. This chain joins TRBV18 and TRBJ1-2, with D possibly matching TRBD1 (5 bases). V was cut by 0 bases and J by 9 bases, with 14 bases left in between. The germline V gene encodes CDR1 KGHSH and CDR2 LQKENI. CDR3 length: 14 residues.

The chain uses TRBV19 and TRBJ2-7, with no clear D. The CDR3 spans 13 residues. Germline lookup yields CDR1 LNHDA and CDR2 SQIVND (reference sequence). The ends were cut back, 3 bases at V and 1 base at J, with 7 bases in the middle. CDR3 DNA: TGTGCCAGTAGTATGGGCCCTTCCTACGAGCAGTACTTC. Translated: CASSMGPSYEQYF.